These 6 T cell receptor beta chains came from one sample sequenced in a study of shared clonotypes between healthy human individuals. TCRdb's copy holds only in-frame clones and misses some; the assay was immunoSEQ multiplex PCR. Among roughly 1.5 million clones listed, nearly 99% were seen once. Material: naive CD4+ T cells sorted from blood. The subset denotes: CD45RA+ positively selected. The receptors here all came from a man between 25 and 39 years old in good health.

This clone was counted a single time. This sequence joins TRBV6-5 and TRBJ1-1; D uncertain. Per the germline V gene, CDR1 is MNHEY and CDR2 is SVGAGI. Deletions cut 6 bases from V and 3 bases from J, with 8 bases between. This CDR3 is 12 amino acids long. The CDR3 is CASRSMDTEAFF. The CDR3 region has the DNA TGTGCCAGCAGATCTATGGACACTGAAGCTTTCTTT.

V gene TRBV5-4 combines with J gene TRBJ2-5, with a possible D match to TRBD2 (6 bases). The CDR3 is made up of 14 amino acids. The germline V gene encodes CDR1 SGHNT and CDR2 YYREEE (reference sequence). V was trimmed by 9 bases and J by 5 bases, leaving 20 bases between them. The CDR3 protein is CATTFRGGSETQYF. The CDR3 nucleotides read TGTGCCACTACCTTTCGCGGAGGGTCGGAGACCCAGTACTTC.

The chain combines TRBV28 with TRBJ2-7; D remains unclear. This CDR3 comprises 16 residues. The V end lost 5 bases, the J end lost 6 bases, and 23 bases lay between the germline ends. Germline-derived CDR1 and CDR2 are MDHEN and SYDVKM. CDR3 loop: CASSPFPRTKIREQYF. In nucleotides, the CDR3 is TGTGCCAGCAGTCCGTTCCCGAGGACCAAAATCCGCGAGCAGTACTTC.

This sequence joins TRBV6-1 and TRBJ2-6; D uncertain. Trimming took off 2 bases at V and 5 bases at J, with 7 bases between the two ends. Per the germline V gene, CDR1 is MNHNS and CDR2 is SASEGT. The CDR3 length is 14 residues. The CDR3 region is CASSETGRANVLTF. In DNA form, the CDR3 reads TGTGCCAGCAGTGAAACTGGAAGGGCCAACGTCCTGACTTTC.

CDR3 sequence: CASSFGRQGGTDTQYF. Written as DNA, the CDR3 is TGTGCCAGCAGTTTTGGGCGACAGGGGGGCACAGATACGCAGTATTTT. The V call is TRBV27, the J call TRBJ2-3, with 9 bases identical to TRBD1. This CDR3 is 16 amino acids long. Germline V gene data show CDR1 as MNHEY and CDR2 as SMNVEV (reference sequence). Trimming took 3 bases from V and 1 from J; bases not matched to a gene: 5.

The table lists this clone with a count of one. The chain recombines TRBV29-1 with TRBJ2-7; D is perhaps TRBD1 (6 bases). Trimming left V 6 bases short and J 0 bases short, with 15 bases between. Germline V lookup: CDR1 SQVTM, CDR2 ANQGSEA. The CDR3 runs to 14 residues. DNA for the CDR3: TGCAGCGTCCAGCACAGGGCCAGCTCCTACGAGCAGTACTTC. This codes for CSVQHRASSYEQYF.